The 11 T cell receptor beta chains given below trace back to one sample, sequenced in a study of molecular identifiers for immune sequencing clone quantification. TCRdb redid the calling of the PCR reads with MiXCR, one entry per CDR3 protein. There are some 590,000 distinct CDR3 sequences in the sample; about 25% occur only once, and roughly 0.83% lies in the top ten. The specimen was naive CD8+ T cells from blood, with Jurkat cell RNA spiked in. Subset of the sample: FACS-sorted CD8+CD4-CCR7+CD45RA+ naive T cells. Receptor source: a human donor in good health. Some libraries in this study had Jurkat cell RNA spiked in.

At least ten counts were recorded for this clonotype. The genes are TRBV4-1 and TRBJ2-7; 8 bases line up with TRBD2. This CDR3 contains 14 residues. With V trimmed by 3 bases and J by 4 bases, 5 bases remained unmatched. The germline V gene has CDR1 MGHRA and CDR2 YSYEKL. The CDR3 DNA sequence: TGCGCCAGCAGCCATGACCCGGGGGGGTACGAGCAGTACTTC. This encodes CASSHDPGGYEQYF.

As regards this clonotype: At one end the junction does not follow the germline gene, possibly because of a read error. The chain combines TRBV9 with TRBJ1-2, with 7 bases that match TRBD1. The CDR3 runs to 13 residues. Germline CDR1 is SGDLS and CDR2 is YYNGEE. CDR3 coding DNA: TGTGCCAGCAGCGGACAGGGTTGGAATGGCTGCACCTTC. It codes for CASSGQGWNGCTF.

CDR3 protein: CASSFGRGAADNYGYTF. CDR3 sequence (DNA): TGTGCCAGCAGTTTTGGTAGGGGGGCAGCAGATAACTATGGCTACACCTTC. V usage is TRBV12-3 or TRBV12-4 and J usage is TRBJ1-2; D might be TRBD1 (6 bases). CDR3 size: 17 residues. V dropped 3 bases and J dropped 1 base, with 18 bases sitting between them.

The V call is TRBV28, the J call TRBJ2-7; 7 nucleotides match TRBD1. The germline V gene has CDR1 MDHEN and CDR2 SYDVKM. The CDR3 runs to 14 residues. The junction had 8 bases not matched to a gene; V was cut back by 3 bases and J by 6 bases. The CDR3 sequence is CASSLYDRAPEQYF. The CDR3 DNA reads TGTGCCAGCAGTTTGTACGACAGGGCCCCCGAGCAGTACTTC.

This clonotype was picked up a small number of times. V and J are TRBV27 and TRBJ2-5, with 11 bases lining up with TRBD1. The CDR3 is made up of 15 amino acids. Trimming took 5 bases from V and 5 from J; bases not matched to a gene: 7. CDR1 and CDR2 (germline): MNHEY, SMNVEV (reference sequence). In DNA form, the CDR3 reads TGTGCCAGCAGTCGGCGGACAGGGGGCATGGAGACCCAGTACTTC. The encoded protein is CASSRRTGGMETQYF.

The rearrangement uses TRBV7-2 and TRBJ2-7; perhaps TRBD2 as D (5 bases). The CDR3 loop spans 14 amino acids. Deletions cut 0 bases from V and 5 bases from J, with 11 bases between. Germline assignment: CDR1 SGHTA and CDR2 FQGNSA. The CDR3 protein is CASSLAVRADEQYF. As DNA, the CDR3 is TGTGCCAGCAGCTTAGCCGTACGAGCGGACGAGCAGTACTTC.

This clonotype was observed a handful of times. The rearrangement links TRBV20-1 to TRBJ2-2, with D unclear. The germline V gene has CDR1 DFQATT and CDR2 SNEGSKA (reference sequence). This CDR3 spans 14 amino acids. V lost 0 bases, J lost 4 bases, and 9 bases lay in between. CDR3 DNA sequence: TGCAGTGCTAGAGATCGCCGATCCACCGGGGAGCTGTTTTTT. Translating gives CSARDRRSTGELFF.

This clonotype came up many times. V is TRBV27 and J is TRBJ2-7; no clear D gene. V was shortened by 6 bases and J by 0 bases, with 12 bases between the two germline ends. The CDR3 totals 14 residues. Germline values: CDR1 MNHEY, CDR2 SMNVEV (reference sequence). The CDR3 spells CASSSAGPSYEQYF. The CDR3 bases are TGTGCCAGCAGCTCGGCCGGGCCCTCCTACGAGCAGTACTTC.

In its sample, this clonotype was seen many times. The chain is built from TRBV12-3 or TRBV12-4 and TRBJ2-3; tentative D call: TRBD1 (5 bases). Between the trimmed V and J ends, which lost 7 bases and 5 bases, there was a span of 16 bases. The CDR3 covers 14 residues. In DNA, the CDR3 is TGTGCCAGCACCCCCTTTTGGGGCGAAGATACGCAGTATTTT. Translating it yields CASTPFWGEDTQYF.

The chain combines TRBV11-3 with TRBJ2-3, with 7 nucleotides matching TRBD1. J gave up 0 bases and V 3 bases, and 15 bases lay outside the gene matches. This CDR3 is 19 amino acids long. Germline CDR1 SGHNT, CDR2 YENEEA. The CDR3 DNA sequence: TGTGCCAGCAGCTTTGGAATCGCTACAGGGGCCGGGAGCACAGATACGCAGTATTTT. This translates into CASSFGIATGAGSTDTQYF.

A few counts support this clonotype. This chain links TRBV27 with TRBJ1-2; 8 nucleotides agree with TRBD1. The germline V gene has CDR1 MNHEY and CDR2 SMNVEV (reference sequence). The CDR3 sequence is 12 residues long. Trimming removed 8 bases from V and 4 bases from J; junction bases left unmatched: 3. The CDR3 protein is CASGQGTYGYTF. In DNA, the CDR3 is TGTGCCAGCGGACAGGGAACCTATGGCTACACCTTC.